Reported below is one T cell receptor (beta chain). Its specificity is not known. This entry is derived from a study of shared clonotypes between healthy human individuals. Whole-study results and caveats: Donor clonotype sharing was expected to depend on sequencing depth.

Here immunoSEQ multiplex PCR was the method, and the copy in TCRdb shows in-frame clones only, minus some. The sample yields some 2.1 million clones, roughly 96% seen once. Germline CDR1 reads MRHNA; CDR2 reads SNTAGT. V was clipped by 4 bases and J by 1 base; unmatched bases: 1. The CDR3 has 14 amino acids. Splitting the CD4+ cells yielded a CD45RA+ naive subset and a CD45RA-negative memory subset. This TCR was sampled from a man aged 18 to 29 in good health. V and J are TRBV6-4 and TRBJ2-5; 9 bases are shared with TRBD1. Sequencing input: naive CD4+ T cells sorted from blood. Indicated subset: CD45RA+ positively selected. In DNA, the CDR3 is TGTGCCAGCAGTGGGGGACAGGGCCAAGAGACCCAGTACTTC. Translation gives CASSGGQGQETQYF.